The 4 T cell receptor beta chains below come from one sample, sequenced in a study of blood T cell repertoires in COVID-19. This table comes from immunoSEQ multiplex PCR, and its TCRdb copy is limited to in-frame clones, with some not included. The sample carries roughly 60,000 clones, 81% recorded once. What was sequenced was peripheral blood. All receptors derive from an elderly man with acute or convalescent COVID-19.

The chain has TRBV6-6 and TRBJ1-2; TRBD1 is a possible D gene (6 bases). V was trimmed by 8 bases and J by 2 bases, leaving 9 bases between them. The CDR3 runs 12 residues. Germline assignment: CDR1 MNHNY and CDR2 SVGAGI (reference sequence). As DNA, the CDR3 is TGTGCCAGCCGGGACACGAACTATGGCTACACCTTC. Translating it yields CASRDTNYGYTF.

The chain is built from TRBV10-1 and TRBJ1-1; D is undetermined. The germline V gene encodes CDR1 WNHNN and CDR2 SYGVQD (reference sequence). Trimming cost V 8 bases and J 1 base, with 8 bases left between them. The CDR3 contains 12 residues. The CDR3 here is CASSYRNTEAFF. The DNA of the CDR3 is TGCGCCAGCTCCTACCGGAACACTGAAGCTTTCTTT.

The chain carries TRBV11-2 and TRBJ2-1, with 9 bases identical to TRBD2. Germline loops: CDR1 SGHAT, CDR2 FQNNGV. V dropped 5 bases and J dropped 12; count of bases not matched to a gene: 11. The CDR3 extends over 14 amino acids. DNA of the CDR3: TGTGCCAGCAGCGGTTACCGGACTAGCGAAGGGCAGTTCTTC. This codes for CASSGYRTSEGQFF. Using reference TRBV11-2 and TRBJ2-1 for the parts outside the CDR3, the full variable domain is EAGVAQSPRYKIIEKRQSVAFWCNPISGHATLYWYQQILGQGPKLLIQFQNNGVVDDSQLPKDRFSAERLKGVDSTLKIQPAKLEDSAVYLCASSGYRTSEGQFFGPGTRLTVL.

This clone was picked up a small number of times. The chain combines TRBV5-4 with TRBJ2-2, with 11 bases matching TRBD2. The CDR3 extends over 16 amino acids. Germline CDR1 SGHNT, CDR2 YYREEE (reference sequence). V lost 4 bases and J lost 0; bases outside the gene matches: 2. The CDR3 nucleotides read TGTGCCAGCAGCATGGGACTAGCGGCGAACACCGGGGAGCTGTTTTTT. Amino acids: CASSMGLAANTGELFF.